This entry describes one T cell receptor beta chain. Its antigen is currently unknown. The data stem from a study of response to subunit inactivated influenza vaccine. Trimming cost V 2 bases and J 10 bases, with 17 bases left between them. The CDR3 loop spans 14 amino acids. Whole-study results and caveats: T cells newly recruited by each seasonal influenza vaccination are few, the authors suggested.

TCRdb re-called the RT-PCR reads with MiXCR, one entry per CDR3 protein. The sample has hundreds of thousands of distinct CDR3 sequences, around 10% seen once. The sample was also reused in another study, on T cells expressing NK-cell markers. As reported in that work: UMIs were included in TCR beta cDNA generated by 5'RACE template switching. Sorted CD3+CD56+NKG2C+, CD3+CD56+NKG2C- and CD3+CD56-NKG2C+ T cells provided the TCR beta repertoires. In a handful of donors, these clonotypes also led the CD3+CD56-NKG2C+ fraction.

Sequences were derived from PBMCs from blood, sampled on the day of vaccination. The receptor comes from a man aged 50-59 years who received an inactivated influenza vaccine. The chain joins TRBV12-3 or TRBV12-4 to TRBJ1-1, with D maybe TRBD1 (5 bases). The DNA of the CDR3 is TGTGCCAGCAGTTTACTTGACAGCCGTCGAGGAGCTTTCTTT. It yields the protein CASSLLDSRRGAFF.